Presented here are 30 T cell receptor beta chains from one specimen sequenced in a study of neoadjuvant anti-PD-1 for oral cavity cancer. The table came from immunoSEQ multiplex PCR; TCRdb's copy has only in-frame clones and leaves some out. The data show around 81,000 clones, roughly four fifths seen once. Sequencing was performed on PBMCs, taken before nivolumab (anti-PD-1) treatment. These receptor sequences come from a person aged 35-79 years with oral cavity squamous cell carcinoma.

The sample holds one count of this clone. The rearrangement joins TRBV2 to TRBJ2-1; D not certain. This CDR3 spans 16 amino acids. Trimming shortened V by 5 bases and J by 0 bases, and 14 bases separated the two germline ends. The germline CDR1 and CDR2 sequences are SNHLY and FYNNEI. The CDR3 bases are TGTGCCAGCAGTTTCGACCTAGGCCTCTCCTACAATGAGCAGTTCTTC. Translating it yields CASSFDLGLSYNEQFF.

The chain couples TRBV5-1 to TRBJ2-7, with TRBD2 as a possible D gene (5 bases). The germline V gene has CDR1 SGHRS and CDR2 YFSETQ. CDR3 length equals 15 residues. Trimming removed 2 bases at V and 3 bases at J, with 15 bases between. CDR3 DNA: TGCGCCAGCAGCTTTCTTGCGGGCAGTAACTACGAGCAGTACTTC. Translating gives CASSFLAGSNYEQYF.

The J gene is TRBJ2-2, the V gene TRBV11-2; 13 nucleotides align to TRBD2. The length of the CDR3 is 16 residues. V shed 3 bases and J 10 bases; nucleotides not matched to a gene: 8. Germline values: CDR1 SGHAT, CDR2 FQNNGV. The CDR3 loop is CASSLGLAGFSVELFF. The DNA of the CDR3 is TGTGCCAGCAGCTTGGGACTAGCGGGATTTAGTGTGGAGCTGTTTTTT. Combining the CDR3 with reference TRBV11-2 and TRBJ2-2 gives the whole variable domain EAGVAQSPRYKIIEKRQSVAFWCNPISGHATLYWYQQILGQGPKLLIQFQNNGVVDDSQLPKDRFSAERLKGVDSTLKIQPAKLEDSAVYLCASSLGLAGFSVELFFGEGSRLTVL.

On this clone: This same CDR3 is encoded by further DNA sequences in the sample. The J gene is TRBJ2-4, the V gene TRBV6-1, with 9 bases that match TRBD1. Trimming removed 8 bases from V and 0 bases from J; junction bases left unmatched: 5. The germline gives CDR1 MNHNS, CDR2 SASEGT. CDR3 length equals 15 residues. CDR3 DNA sequence: TGTGCCAGCCTACAGGGGGCCCTAGCCAAAAACATTCAGTACTTC. Residues: CASLQGALAKNIQYF.

In its sample, this clone was seen a few times. V usage is TRBV28 and J usage is TRBJ1-4; maybe TRBD1 (6 bases). This CDR3 spans 13 amino acids. The germline V gene has CDR1 MDHEN and CDR2 SYDVKM. Trimming stripped 6 bases from V and 7 bases from J, with 12 bases between. The CDR3 reads CASREQGSEKLFF. The CDR3, as DNA: TGTGCCAGCAGGGAACAGGGAAGTGAAAAACTGTTTTTT.

J is TRBJ2-7 and V is TRBV13; 11 nucleotides agree with TRBD2. CDR1 and CDR2 (germline): PRHDT, FYEKMQ (reference sequence). CDR3 length equals 15 residues. The J segment lost 5 bases and the V segment lost 5 bases, leaving 8 bases of the junction unmatched. The DNA of the CDR3 is TGTGCCAGCAGCATACTAGCGGGAGAGAGGAACGAGCAGTACTTC. Its translation: CASSILAGERNEQYF.

J is TRBJ1-1 and V is TRBV5-1, with 7 positions matching TRBD1. CDR1 and CDR2 from the germline V gene are SGHRS and YFSETQ. The CDR3 is 15 amino acids. V trimming: 3 bases; J trimming: 0 bases; junction bases outside the gene matches: 5. Here the CDR3 reads CASSSGGQLNTEAFF. In nucleotides, the CDR3 is TGCGCCAGCAGCTCGGGGGGACAGCTGAACACTGAAGCTTTCTTT.

This chain links TRBV2 with TRBJ2-2; possibly TRBD2 for D (6 bases). This CDR3 has 15 amino acids. V was shortened by 7 bases and J by 2 bases, with 14 bases between the two germline ends. Per the germline V gene, CDR1 is SNHLY and CDR2 is FYNNEI. The CDR3 loop reads CASNGGIQNTGELFF. CDR3 nucleotides: TGTGCCAGCAATGGCGGGATCCAAAACACCGGGGAGCTGTTTTTT.

This clone occurred a few times. The sample carries other DNA sequences with the same CDR3. This chain links TRBV19 with TRBJ1-2, with D possibly being TRBD1 (6 bases). This CDR3 is built from 12 residues. V was trimmed by 6 bases and J by 8 bases, leaving 13 bases between them. Germline CDR1 reads LNHDA; CDR2 reads SQIVND (reference sequence). The CDR3 reads CASSLQGWGYTF. As DNA, the CDR3 is TGTGCCAGTAGCCTACAGGGATGGGGCTACACCTTC.

CDR3 region: CASGSRAGTNTGELFF. The CDR3 DNA reads TGTGCCAGCGGGAGCCGGGCGGGCACGAACACCGGGGAGCTGTTTTTT. The chain recombines TRBV11-3 with TRBJ2-2, with D possibly matching TRBD2 (5 bases). The germline gives CDR1 SGHNT, CDR2 YENEEA. Trimming took 8 bases from V and 0 from J, leaving 16 bases between them. CDR3 length equals 16 residues.

The J gene is TRBJ2-2, the V gene TRBV11-3, with D unclear. This CDR3 spans 12 amino acids. Deletions cut 5 bases from V and 3 bases from J, with 4 bases between. Per the germline V gene, CDR1 is SGHNT and CDR2 is YENEEA. CDR3 nucleotide sequence: TGTGCCAGCAGCCCTGACACCGGGGAGCTGTTTTTT. As protein: CASSPDTGELFF.

This rearrangement joins TRBV6-5 to TRBJ2-3, with a tentative D call TRBD2 (6 bases). The CDR3 contains 11 residues. From germline, CDR1 is MNHEY and CDR2 SVGAGI. CDR3: CDGSAGDTQYF. The CDR3 nucleotides read TGTGACGGGAGTGCGGGAGATACGCAGTATTTT.

This rearrangement joins TRBV6-5 to TRBJ2-1; D is unresolved. The CDR3 length is 14 residues. Trimming stripped 0 bases from V and 7 bases from J, with 10 bases between. Germline lookup yields CDR1 MNHEY and CDR2 SVGAGI. This chain's CDR3 is CASSYSPGRNEQFF. The CDR3 nucleotides are TGTGCCAGCAGTTACTCCCCCGGTAGGAATGAGCAGTTCTTC.

V gene TRBV10-3 combines with J gene TRBJ1-2; no reliable D call. The length of the CDR3 is 13 residues. V was clipped by 4 bases and J by 8 bases, with 14 bases between them. The V gene's germline CDR1 is ENHRY and CDR2 SYGVKD. The CDR3 DNA follows: TGTGCCATCAGTGCTCACCAGGAGGACGGCTACACCTTC. This encodes CAISAHQEDGYTF.

The V gene is TRBV7-9, the J gene TRBJ2-7; TRBD2 agrees at 7 bases. J was trimmed by 1 base and V by 6 bases; bases with no gene match: 6. Germline V lookup: CDR1 SEHNR, CDR2 FQNEAQ (reference sequence). This CDR3 is built from 14 residues. Written as DNA, the CDR3 is TGTGCCAGCAGTCTCACTAGCGCGTCCTACGAGCAGTACTTC. Encoded protein: CASSLTSASYEQYF.

This chain uses TRBV7-8 with TRBJ2-7; TRBD2 matches at 8 bases. V lost 2 bases, J lost 0 bases, and 6 bases stayed unmatched. The CDR3 totals 16 residues. The germline CDR1 and CDR2 sequences are SGHVS and FQNEAQ. The CDR3 DNA sequence: TGTGCCAGCAGCTTAAATAGCGGGACGGGCTCCTACGAGCAGTACTTC. Translated, it gives CASSLNSGTGSYEQYF.

This clone turned up a few times. The CDR3 region is CASSPGQVATGELFF. The CDR3 nucleotides read TGCGCCAGCAGCCCTGGACAGGTTGCCACCGGGGAGCTGTTTTTT. The chain has TRBV5-1 and TRBJ2-2; TRBD1 aligns across 7 bases. With V trimmed by 4 bases and J by 4 bases, 7 bases remained unmatched. Germline V lookup: CDR1 SGHRS, CDR2 YFSETQ. The CDR3 length is 15 residues.

This rearrangement joins TRBV27 to TRBJ2-7, with 8 positions matching TRBD2. The CDR3 has 15 residues. CDR1 and CDR2 (germline): MNHEY, SMNVEV (reference sequence). The ends lost 0 bases at V and 7 bases at J; junction bases unmatched: 8. The CDR3 nucleotides are TGTGCCAGCAGTTTATCGTATAGCGGGGTCGCGGAGCAGTACTTC. This gives the protein CASSLSYSGVAEQYF.

CDR3 amino acids: CASSFRGTGGYTF. The CDR3 DNA reads TGTGCCAGCAGTTTTAGAGGGACGGGGGGCTACACCTTC. The chain links TRBV28 to TRBJ1-2; tentative D call: TRBD1 (5 bases). Germline CDR1 reads MDHEN; CDR2 reads SYDVKM. With 3 bases removed from V and 8 bases from J, the gap between germline ends came to 13 bases. The CDR3 is 13 amino acids.

The chain is built from TRBV5-4 and TRBJ1-3, with TRBD1 as a possible D gene (5 bases). The ends were cut back, 4 bases at V and 3 bases at J, with 17 bases in the middle. The CDR3 is 16 amino acids. The germline V gene has CDR1 SGHNT and CDR2 YYREEE (reference sequence). This CDR3 reads CASSVGGRSFGNTIYF. The CDR3 nucleotides read TGTGCCAGCAGCGTGGGGGGAAGGTCCTTTGGAAACACCATATATTTT.

The chain has TRBV29-1 and TRBJ2-1, with 8 bases aligning to TRBD2. This CDR3 has 13 residues. The germline CDR1 and CDR2 sequences are SQVTM and ANQGSEA. Trimming cost V 7 bases and J 10 bases; bases outside gene matches: 12. Here the CDR3 reads CSATAPGLEEQFF. CDR3 in DNA: TGCAGCGCTACTGCCCCGGGACTAGAGGAGCAGTTCTTC.

This chain links TRBV19 with TRBJ2-3; TRBD2 matches at 9 bases. Trimming at V came to 5 bases and at J to 2 bases, leaving 8 bases not matched to a gene. Germline CDR1 and CDR2: LNHDA and SQIVND (reference sequence). The CDR3 length is 16 residues. The chain's CDR3 is CASSPRTSDATDTQYF. Written as DNA, the CDR3 is TGTGCCAGTAGTCCCCGGACTAGCGATGCCACAGATACGCAGTATTTT. Combining the CDR3 with reference TRBV19 and TRBJ2-3 gives the whole variable domain DGGITQSPKYLFRKEGQNVTLSCEQNLNHDAMYWYRQDPGQGLRLIYYSQIVNDFQKGDIAEGYSVSREKKESFPLTVTSAQKNPTAFYLCASSPRTSDATDTQYFGPGTRLTVL.

This clone was seen a few times. The chain uses TRBV7-6 and TRBJ2-1; 7 positions match TRBD2. V shed 4 bases, J shed 9 bases, and the junction held 0 bases outside the gene matches. Per the germline V gene, CDR1 is SGHVS and CDR2 is FNYEAQ. The CDR3 runs 11 residues. Here the CDR3 reads CASSSGGEQFF. The CDR3 DNA sequence: TGTGCCAGCAGCTCGGGGGGTGAGCAGTTCTTC.

This rearrangement joins TRBV29-1 to TRBJ2-2, with D perhaps TRBD1 (6 bases). Germline CDR1 is SQVTM and CDR2 is ANQGSEA. There are 13 residues in the CDR3. Trimming pared 8 bases from V and 1 base from J, leaving 11 bases between. CDR3 region: CSTGTQNTGELFF. The CDR3 DNA sequence: TGCAGCACCGGGACACAGAACACCGGGGAGCTGTTTTTT.

This chain uses TRBV30 with TRBJ2-3; 13 bases align to TRBD2. CDR1 and CDR2 from the germline V gene are GTSNPN and SVGIG (reference sequence). V lost 7 bases to trimming and J lost 3 bases; unmatched junction nucleotides: 4. The CDR3 covers 14 residues. The CDR3 DNA is TGTGCCTACGGACTAGCGGGAGTTACAGATACGCAGTATTTT. This codes for CAYGLAGVTDTQYF. The full variable domain, completed using reference TRBV30 and TRBJ2-3, is SQTIHQWPATLVQPVGSPLSLECTVEGTSNPNLYWYRQAAGRGLQLLFYSVGIGQISSEVPQNLSASRPQDRQFILSSKKLLLSDSGFYLCAYGLAGVTDTQYFGPGTRLTVL.

The J gene is TRBJ2-7, the V gene TRBV10-3; no clear D. The CDR3 is made up of 13 amino acids. V was pared by 1 base and J by 6 bases, with 10 bases between. The germline V gene encodes CDR1 ENHRY and CDR2 SYGVKD. The CDR3 sequence: CAISELPQSEQYF. CDR3 coding DNA: TGTGCCATCAGTGAGTTGCCCCAGTCCGAGCAGTACTTC.

The gene calls are TRBV5-4 and TRBJ2-3; 7 bases fit TRBD2. The germline CDR1 and CDR2 sequences are SGHNT and YYREEE (reference sequence). The CDR3 length is 17 residues. J was trimmed by 0 bases and V by 2 bases; bases with no gene match: 9. CDR3 region: CASSFSGQSSSTDTQYF. For the CDR3, the DNA is TGTGCCAGCAGCTTTAGCGGGCAATCGTCTAGCACAGATACGCAGTATTTT.

This clone was observed a single time. The CDR3 spells CAWSRERAEAFF. For the CDR3, the DNA is TGTGCCTGGAGCCGGGAGCGGGCTGAAGCTTTCTTT. The chain combines TRBV30 with TRBJ1-1; no clear D gene. CDR3 length: 12 amino acids. Per the germline V gene, CDR1 is GTSNPN and CDR2 is SVGIG (reference sequence). Trimming stripped 3 bases from V and 6 bases from J, with 11 bases between. Using reference TRBV30 and TRBJ1-1 for the parts outside the CDR3, the full variable domain is SQTIHQWPATLVQPVGSPLSLECTVEGTSNPNLYWYRQAAGRGLQLLFYSVGIGQISSEVPQNLSASRPQDRQFILSSKKLLLSDSGFYLCAWSRERAEAFFGQGTRLTVV.

This clone came up once. The chain combines TRBV6-5 with TRBJ2-7; maybe TRBD2 (6 bases). CDR1 and CDR2 from the germline V gene are MNHEY and SVGAGI. The CDR3 totals 14 residues. V lost 8 bases and J 7 bases, leaving 21 bases between the germline ends. CDR3 DNA: TGTGCCAGCGCCTTACTAGCAGTTCTGTGGGAGCAGTACTTC. Translation gives CASALLAVLWEQYF.

This clone was seen just once. The same CDR3 also results from other DNA sequences found in this sample. The chain joins TRBV7-6 to TRBJ2-5; D unresolved. The CDR3 is 12 residues long. V lost 0 bases, J lost 5 bases, and 4 bases lay in between. CDR1 is SGHVS and CDR2 is FNYEAQ in the germline V gene. CDR3 DNA sequence: TGTGCCAGCAGCTTAGCGGAGGAGACCCAGTACTTC. As protein: CASSLAEETQYF.